The clone carrying this TCR beta chain has a single count. This entry belongs to a study of blood T cell repertoires in COVID-19. The CDR3 has 14 residues. J gave up 6 bases and V 7 bases, and 8 bases lay outside the gene matches. The germline CDR1 and CDR2 sequences are MNHEY and SMNVEV (reference sequence). The data were produced by immunoSEQ multiplex PCR, yet TCRdb's version contains in-frame clones alone and is incomplete. Of 150,000 to 200,000 clones in the sample, 80% to 95% were seen once. Material: peripheral blood. This receptor was obtained from a man in his fifties with acute or convalescent COVID-19. The gene calls are TRBV27 and TRBJ2-1, with 8 nucleotides matching TRBD1. CDR3 loop: CASKPGGAGNEQFF. The DNA of the CDR3 is TGTGCCAGCAAACCAGGGGGCGCCGGCAATGAGCAGTTCTTC.